A selection of T cell receptor beta chains follows, all from one sample in a study of OX40 agonist ivuxolimab in advanced cancers. Assay used: immunoSEQ multiplex PCR; TCRdb lists only in-frame clones, some missing. Seen here are approximately 49,000 clones, about 88% observed once, and the top ten hold roughly 9.9%. This specimen consisted of CD4+ or CD8+ T cells sorted from blood, obtained in a trial of the OX40 agonist ivuxolimab. The receptors were gathered from an adult with an advanced solid tumor such as melanoma, head and neck, liver or kidney cancer. Each CDR3 is given with its conserved first and last residue. D genes are given only for firm matches. Not every row has a clone size; where given, it reads once, few, many or a size class.

d_call | clone_size | j_call | v_call | cdr3_aa | cdr3_nt
- | - | TRBJ2-3 | TRBV5-1 | CASSPWEGGTDTQYF | TGCGCCAGCAGCCCTTGGGAAGGGGGCACAGATACGCAGTATTTT
- | - | TRBJ1-1 | TRBV29-1 | CSVERTVNTEAFF | TGCAGCGTTGAAAGGACGGTGAACACTGAAGCTTTCTTT
- | - | TRBJ1-1 | TRBV5-1 | CASSPRDLMNTEAFF | TGCGCCAGCAGCCCCAGGGATTTAATGAACACTGAAGCTTTCTTT
TRBD1 | - | TRBJ1-1 | TRBV5-4 | CASRPETGMNTEAFF | TGTGCCAGCAGACCTGAGACAGGGATGAACACTGAAGCTTTCTTT
TRBD1 | - | TRBJ1-1 | TRBV18 | CASSPRQGNTEAFF | TGTGCCAGCTCACCGCGACAGGGCAACACTGAAGCTTTCTTT
- | - | TRBJ2-7 | TRBV7-9 | CASSPSLGAVDEQYF | TGTGCCAGCAGCCCGAGTTTGGGGGCAGTGGACGAGCAGTACTTC
TRBD2 | - | TRBJ2-1 | TRBV4-1 | CASSLAGGYNEQFF | TGCGCCAGCAGCCTAGCGGGAGGCTACAATGAGCAGTTCTTC
- | - | TRBJ2-5 | TRBV6-4 | CASSDLRWDIVVTQYF | TGTGCCAGCAGTGACCTTCGATGGGACATAGTTGTGACCCAGTACTTC
- | - | TRBJ2-7 | TRBV15 | CATSRDPGSHEQYF | TGTGCCACCAGCAGAGATCCGGGGAGCCACGAGCAGTACTTC
- | few | TRBJ1-1 | TRBV5-1 | CASSGPATNTEAFF | TGCGCCAGCAGCGGGCCAGCCACTAACACTGAAGCTTTCTTT
TRBD1 | - | TRBJ1-1 | TRBV9 | CASSTQGGEAFF | TGTGCCAGCAGTACCCAGGGGGGCGAAGCTTTCTTT
- | - | TRBJ2-7 | TRBV10-3 | CAITGSGDEQYF | TGTGCCATCACAGGTTCAGGAGACGAGCAGTACTTC
- | - | TRBJ2-7 | TRBV28 | CASSLHYSAYEQYF | TGTGCCAGCAGTTTACACTACTCCGCCTACGAGCAGTACTTC
- | - | TRBJ2-7 | TRBV5-1 | CASSPGNYPNEQYF | TGCGCCAGCAGCCCGGGCAACTACCCGAACGAGCAGTACTTC
- | - | TRBJ1-5 | TRBV19 | CASAILGNQPQHF | TGTGCCAGTGCGATCCTTGGCAATCAGCCCCAGCATTTT
- | - | TRBJ2-5 | TRBV4-1 | CASSQVATAKTGTQYF | TGCGCCAGCAGCCAAGTTGCAACAGCCAAAACAGGGACCCAGTACTTC
TRBD1 | - | TRBJ1-5 | TRBV29-1 | CSVGGQGGNQPQHF | TGCAGCGTTGGCGGGCAGGGGGGCAATCAGCCCCAGCATTTT
- | once | TRBJ1-2 | TRBV19 | CASRGDWGNYGYTF | TGTGCCAGTAGAGGGGACTGGGGCAACTATGGCTACACCTTC
- | once | TRBJ2-2 | TRBV9 | CASSVVSYTGELFF | TGTGCCAGCAGCGTAGTCTCTTACACCGGGGAGCTGTTTTTT
- | - | TRBJ1-1 | TRBV19 | CASSSSGRTANTEAFF | TGTGCCAGTAGTAGCTCGGGTCGGACGGCGAACACTGAAGCTTTCTTT
- | few | TRBJ1-5 | TRBV19 | CASTQNVVGNQPQHF | TGTGCCAGTACCCAAAATGTAGTAGGGAATCAGCCCCAGCATTTT
- | - | TRBJ2-3 | TRBV5-1 | CASSLIPLTGTDTQYF | TGCGCCAGCAGCTTGATTCCTCTGACAGGCACAGATACGCAGTATTTT
TRBD2 | once | TRBJ2-7 | TRBV7-9 | CASSPPKGLAGEVSEQYF | TGTGCCAGCAGCCCCCCAAAGGGACTAGCGGGAGAGGTAAGCGAGCAGTACTTC
TRBD2 | - | TRBJ2-5 | TRBV27 | CASSVGTSGYQETQYF | TGTGCCAGCAGTGTAGGGACTAGCGGGTACCAAGAGACCCAGTACTTC
- | - | TRBJ2-7 | TRBV2 | CASSEDAGTQLLSLNF | TGTGCCAGCAGTGAAGATGCCGGGACACAGCTACTGAGTTTGAACTTC
- | - | TRBJ1-1 | TRBV15 | CATSRDKGANTEAFF | TGTGCCACCAGCAGAGATAAAGGGGCGAACACTGAAGCTTTCTTT
TRBD2 | - | TRBJ2-5 | TRBV4-1 | CASSQVTTSGPTEVQYF | TGCGCCAGCAGCCAAGTGACGACTAGCGGGCCGACGGAGGTCCAGTACTTC
TRBD1 | - | TRBJ1-2 | TRBV6-1 | CASTAGQGYGYTF | TGTGCCAGCACCGCGGGACAGGGGTACGGCTACACCTTC
TRBD2 | - | TRBJ2-3 | TRBV28 | CASSSSGSRRDTQYF | TGTGCCAGCAGTTCTAGCGGGAGTAGGAGAGATACGCAGTATTTT
- | - | TRBJ1-2 | TRBV28 | CASSFTGLRGYTF | TGTGCCAGCAGTTTCACGGGACTACGTGGCTACACCTTC
- | - | TRBJ2-1 | TRBV6-1 | CASRGSGPYNEQFF | TGTGCCAGCAGGGGTAGCGGCCCCTACAATGAGCAGTTCTTC
TRBD2 | - | TRBJ2-5 | TRBV19 | CASSKGGLAGGYAQYF | TGTGCCAGTAGTAAAGGGGGTTTGGCGGGGGGATATGCCCAGTACTTC